The 3 T cell receptor beta chains listed next were all sequenced from one sample in a study of neurological immune-mediated disorders (dated by TCRdb to between 2018 and 2020). Libraries were made using 5' RACE. This sample was sequenced with an Illumina HiSeq 2500. TCRdb trimmed the raw reads at Q25, called clones with MiXCR and kept productive beta chains. Here each entry gathers all rows of one CDR3 protein and keeps the most common genes and DNA. Recorded for this sample are 55,000 to 70,000 distinct CDR3 sequences; 10% to 12% of them occurred a single time. The ten largest clones take up 1.5% to 2% of the sample. The material sequenced was PBMCs. These receptors all stem from a man aged 55 to 69 in good health.

In this sample, this clonotype turned up many times. The chain employs TRBV7-3 and TRBJ2-2; TRBD2 matches 8 bases. This CDR3 is built from 14 residues. The germline V gene encodes CDR1 SGHTA and CDR2 FQGTGA. With V trimmed by 5 bases and J by 4 bases, 3 bases remained unmatched. The CDR3 is CASSPGGVTGELFF. As DNA, the CDR3 is TGTGCCAGCAGCCCCGGGGGGGTCACCGGGGAGCTGTTTTTT.

This clonotype occurred many times. The CDR3 protein is CSLIRGSSYNEQFF. The CDR3 DNA follows: TGCAGTCTAATAAGGGGGAGCTCCTACAATGAGCAGTTCTTC. V and J are TRBV20-1 and TRBJ2-1; D is perhaps TRBD1 (6 bases). The CDR3 runs to 14 residues. Germline V gene data show CDR1 as DFQATT and CDR2 as SNEGSKA (reference sequence). V dropped 8 bases and J dropped 0 bases, with 14 bases sitting between them.

Many counts were recorded for this clonotype. The chain carries TRBV27 and TRBJ1-5, with 10 bases aligning to TRBD1. V shed 0 bases and J 1 base; nucleotides not matched to a gene: 6. This CDR3 has 18 amino acids. The germline CDR1 and CDR2 sequences are MNHEY and SMNVEV (reference sequence). Here the CDR3 reads CASSLSRTGGSSNQPQHF. The CDR3 bases are TGTGCCAGCAGTTTATCTCGGACAGGGGGGTCCAGCAATCAGCCCCAGCATTTT.